This T cell receptor beta chain derives from a study of T-cell memory formation after mild COVID-19. Study-wide background: Each donor largely had its own TCR clusters. Study findings and constraints: Among clones contracting day 15 to 85, CD4/CD8 was balanced, whereas later expanders leaned CD4+. The SARS-CoV-2 specificity of second-wave clones reaching peak at day 37 remained unverified.

With constant-segment primers, 5'RACE yielded cDNA libraries of TCR alpha and TCR beta that carried sample barcodes and UMIs. One entry per CDR3 protein results from TCRdb running MiXCR on the 5' RACE reads. This sample has 250,000 to 300,000 distinct CDR3 sequences, with about a sixth found just once. CDR3 length: 14 amino acids. About this clonotype itself: Its antigen is undetermined.

The rearrangement uses TRBV21-1 and TRBJ2-7. TRBV21-1 counts as a pseudogene. Sequenced: PBMCs or a T cell subset sorted from them (not recorded which). The source is a man between 18 and 29 years old who had mild COVID-19 (a few samples of this study predate the infection). Cell type and time point are not known. The CDR3, as DNA: TGTGCCAGCAGCAAATGGGCAAGCTCCTACGAGCAGTACGTC. Translated, it gives CASSKWASSYEQYV.